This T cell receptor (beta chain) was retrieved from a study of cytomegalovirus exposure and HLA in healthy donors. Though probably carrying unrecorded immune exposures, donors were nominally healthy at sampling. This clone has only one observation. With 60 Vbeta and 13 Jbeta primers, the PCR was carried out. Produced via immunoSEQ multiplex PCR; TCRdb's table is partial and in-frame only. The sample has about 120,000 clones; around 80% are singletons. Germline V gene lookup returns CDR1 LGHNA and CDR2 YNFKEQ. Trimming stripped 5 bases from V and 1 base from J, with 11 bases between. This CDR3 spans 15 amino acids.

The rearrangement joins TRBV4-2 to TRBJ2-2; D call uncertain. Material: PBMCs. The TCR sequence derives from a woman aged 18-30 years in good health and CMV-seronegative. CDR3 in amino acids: CASSMTVGNTGELFF. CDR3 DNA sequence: TGTGCCAGCAGCATGACTGTGGGGAACACCGGGGAGCTGTTTTTT.